This T cell receptor (beta chain) was captured by sequencing in a study of blood T cell repertoires in COVID-19. Study-level background: The origin of the acute and convalescent COVID-19 samples was the United States, Italy and Spain.

Germline V gene lookup returns CDR1 KGHSH and CDR2 LQKENI. V was pared by 2 bases and J by 5 bases, with 9 bases of the junction left unmatched. The CDR3 length is 17 residues. As handled by the study authors: Amplifying reference gene primers gave estimates of nucleated cell counts. Clones were sequenced by immunoSEQ multiplex PCR, and TCRdb holds only the in-frame ones, with some missing. Clonal size and the V and J genes are those of that table, whereas D and trimming came from the DNA. The sample lists approximately 460,000 clones; nearly 90% were seen once. Patients from Seattle were sampled longitudinally, starting during active infection. A single count supports this clone.

The chain links TRBV18 to TRBJ2-3, with 11 bases lining up with TRBD2. The specimen sequenced was peripheral blood. The sequence derives from a young man with COVID-19, enrolled during active disease. CDR3: CASSPELLAGDGDTQYF. In DNA form, the CDR3 reads TGTGCCAGCTCACCAGAGCTACTAGCGGGAGATGGAGATACGCAGTATTTT.